This TCR beta chain originates from a study of type 1 regulatory T cells. Background on the study: T-allo10 is an in vitro-generated, Tr1-enriched CD4 T cell product specific for alloantigen.

This CDR3 is built from 14 residues. Trimming took 6 bases from V and 2 from J; bases not matched to a gene: 4. The germline V gene encodes CDR1 MNHNS and CDR2 SASEGT. This clonotype showed up many times. As yet, its antigen is unknown. TCRdb re-analysed the reads in MiXCR, keeping a single row per CDR3 protein. The data contain some 20,000 distinct CDR3 sequences, around half of them singletons. Sequences were obtained from cultured T cells, either the whole culture or a sorted T cell fraction (not recorded which). The sequence was obtained from a human donor in good health. The rearrangement uses TRBV6-1 and TRBJ1-1, with TRBD1 matching over 9 bases. Here the CDR3 DNA reads TGTGCCAGCAGGGTGGACAGGGGAAACACTGAAGCTTTCTTT. The encoded protein is CASRVDRGNTEAFF.